A selection of T cell receptor beta chains follows, all from one sample in a study of cytomegalovirus exposure and HLA in healthy donors. Generated by immunoSEQ multiplex PCR, the TCRdb table keeps only in-frame clones and is missing some. The sample has around 35,000 clones; about four fifths are singletons. Input material: PBMCs. The receptors stem from a woman aged 40 to 50 in good health and CMV-seronegative. CDR3s include the opening cysteine and the closing phenylalanine or tryptophan. The D gene is left open where the match is weak. Some rows have no size entry. The others give once, few or many, or a class for an expanded clone.

J gene | clone size | CDR3 length | D gene | V gene | CDR3 protein | CDR3 DNA
TRBJ2-2 | - | 13 | - | TRBV5-1 | CASSFEGAGELFF | TGCGCCAGCAGCTTCGAGGGAGCCGGGGAGCTGTTTTTT
TRBJ2-2 | few | 14 | - | TRBV6-5 | CASSPRGATGELFF | TGTGCCAGCAGTCCCCGGGGGGCCACCGGGGAGCTGTTTTTT
TRBJ1-1 | - | 15 | TRBD1 | TRBV7-8 | CASSFDRVMNTEAFF | TGTGCCAGCAGCTTCGACAGGGTCATGAACACTGAAGCTTTCTTT
TRBJ1-3 | - | 15 | TRBD1 | TRBV6-5 | CASRTDRGSGNTIYF | TGTGCCAGCAGAACGGACAGGGGGAGTGGAAACACCATATATTTT
TRBJ2-2 | - | 14 | - | TRBV2 | CASGVGLYTGELFF | TGTGCCAGCGGAGTAGGACTTTATACCGGGGAGCTGTTTTTT
TRBJ2-1 | few | 19 | TRBD2 | TRBV4-3 | CASSQDRLAGGSSYNEQFF | TGCGCCAGCAGCCAAGATCGACTAGCGGGGGGGAGCTCCTACAATGAGCAGTTCTTC
TRBJ2-7 | - | 14 | - | TRBV19 | CASSIEGDSYEQYF | TGTGCCAGTAGTATTGAGGGGGATTCCTACGAGCAGTACTTC
TRBJ2-2 | - | 16 | - | TRBV7-8 | CASSSDYRGRSGELFF | TGTGCCAGCAGCTCAGACTACCGGGGGAGATCCGGGGAGCTGTTTTTT
TRBJ2-1 | - | 14 | - | TRBV5-4 | CASSFETAGNEQFF | TGTGCCAGCAGCTTCGAAACTGCGGGCAATGAGCAGTTCTTC
TRBJ1-6 | - | 16 | - | TRBV5-4 | CASSSGRRGNNSPLHF | TGTGCCAGCAGCTCCGGTAGGAGGGGAAATAATTCACCCCTCCACTTT
TRBJ2-3 | - | 16 | TRBD2 | TRBV5-1 | CASSPRGAGGTDTQYF | TGCGCCAGCAGTCCCCGAGGGGCGGGGGGAACAGATACGCAGTATTTT
TRBJ2-5 | few | 17 | - | TRBV15 | CATSRDNWGGEDETQYF | TGTGCCACCAGCAGAGATAATTGGGGCGGGGAGGACGAGACCCAGTACTTC
TRBJ2-3 | - | 14 | - | TRBV27 | CASSLRGSTDTQYF | TGTGCCAGCAGTTTGAGAGGGAGCACAGATACGCAGTATTTT
TRBJ2-1 | few | 15 | TRBD1 | TRBV4-3 | CASSQVGDRENEQFF | TGCGCCAGCAGCCAAGTGGGGGACAGGGAGAATGAGCAGTTCTTC
TRBJ1-2 | - | 14 | - | TRBV6-4 | CASSALTGRDGYTF | TGTGCCAGCAGTGCCCTCACTGGGAGGGATGGCTACACCTTC
TRBJ1-4 | - | 16 | TRBD1 | TRBV7-9 | CASSQKGQAGYEKLFF | TGTGCCAGCAGCCAAAAGGGACAGGCGGGATATGAAAAACTGTTTTTT
TRBJ2-2 | - | 18 | TRBD2 | TRBV7-9 | CASSLTSGGFANTGELFF | TGTGCCAGCAGCCTTACTAGCGGTGGTTTCGCGAACACCGGGGAGCTGTTTTTT
TRBJ1-1 | - | 14 | TRBD1 | TRBV6-5 | CASRRTGASIEAFF | TGTGCCAGCAGAAGGACAGGGGCCTCTATTGAAGCTTTCTTT
TRBJ1-1 | few | 16 | TRBD1 | TRBV27 | CATKPLLTGADTEAFF | TGTGCCACCAAGCCGCTTCTGACAGGGGCGGACACTGAAGCTTTCTTT
TRBJ2-5 | - | 17 | TRBD2 | TRBV4-3 | CASSQMDWSSGGETQYF | TGCGCCAGCAGCCAAATGGATTGGTCTAGCGGTGGGGAGACCCAGTACTTC
TRBJ2-1 | - | 20 | TRBD2 | TRBV4-2 | CASSPPTSGGQKAPYNEQFF | TGTGCCAGCAGCCCACCGACTAGCGGGGGCCAAAAAGCTCCCTACAATGAGCAGTTCTTC
TRBJ1-2 | few | 12 | - | TRBV7-2 | CASSLGLYGYTF | TGTGCCAGCAGCTTGGGACTTTATGGCTACACCTTC
TRBJ1-1 | - | 14 | - | TRBV5-4 | CASSLRSGAAEAFF | TGTGCCAGCAGCCTACGGAGTGGGGCGGCTGAAGCTTTCTTT
TRBJ1-2 | - | 16 | TRBD1 | TRBV12-5 | CASGLVYGQGASGYTF | TGTGCTAGTGGTTTGGTATACGGACAGGGGGCCAGTGGCTACACCTTC
TRBJ1-2 | once | 14 | - | TRBV18 | CASSLQAANYGYTF | TGTGCCAGCTCACTACAGGCTGCGAACTATGGCTACACCTTC
TRBJ2-1 | few | 13 | - | TRBV2 | CASRLDGSLEQFF | TGTGCCAGCAGACTCGATGGTTCCCTAGAGCAGTTCTTC
TRBJ1-2 | - | 15 | - | TRBV9 | CASSVGLATNYGYTF | TGTGCCAGCAGCGTAGGTCTAGCTACTAACTATGGCTACACCTTC
TRBJ2-1 | - | 12 | - | TRBV6-6 | CASRQGIGEQFF | TGTGCCAGCAGACAGGGAATAGGGGAGCAGTTCTTC
TRBJ2-2 | - | 12 | - | TRBV5-1 | CASSEVLGELFF | TGCGCCAGCAGTGAAGTACTCGGGGAGCTGTTTTTT
TRBJ1-2 | - | 11 | - | TRBV25-1 | CASTLSRGYTF | TGTGCCAGCACCCTATCGAGGGGCTACACCTTC
TRBJ1-2 | - | 18 | TRBD1 | TRBV5-1 | CASSLRAGTGRANYGYTF | TGCGCCAGCAGCTTGAGGGCGGGGACAGGGAGAGCGAACTATGGCTACACCTTC
TRBJ2-7 | - | 15 | TRBD1 | TRBV18 | CASSTGTGSGYEQYF | TGTGCCAGCTCAACCGGGACAGGGAGTGGCTACGAGCAGTACTTC
TRBJ1-5 | - | 16 | - | TRBV2 | CASSPGGGYSNQPQHF | TGTGCCAGCAGTCCCGGGGGAGGGTATAGCAATCAGCCCCAGCATTTT
TRBJ1-2 | - | 15 | - | TRBV4-2 | CASSPVADANYGYTF | TGTGCCAGCAGCCCAGTGGCAGATGCTAACTATGGCTACACCTTC
TRBJ2-5 | once | 15 | TRBD2 | TRBV28 | CATTGLAGLQETQYF | TGTGCCACCACCGGACTAGCGGGGCTTCAAGAGACCCAGTACTTC
TRBJ2-1 | - | 20 | TRBD2 | TRBV4-2 | CASSQERGTSGFSSYNEQFF | TGTGCCAGCAGCCAAGAAAGAGGCACTAGCGGGTTTAGCTCCTACAATGAGCAGTTCTTC
TRBJ1-1 | - | 13 | - | TRBV6-6 | CASSRTASTEAFF | TGTGCCAGCAGTAGGACAGCTAGCACTGAAGCTTTCTTT
TRBJ2-5 | few | 13 | - | TRBV5-6 | CASSPTGIETQYF | TGTGCCAGCAGCCCAACGGGGATAGAGACCCAGTACTTC
TRBJ1-5 | few | 15 | - | TRBV6-1 | CASSPPRAPKQPQHF | TGTGCCAGCAGTCCCCCGAGGGCGCCGAAACAGCCCCAGCATTTT
TRBJ1-3 | - | 16 | TRBD1 | TRBV28 | CASSVQGAYSGNTIYF | TGTGCCAGCAGCGTGCAGGGGGCCTACTCTGGAAACACCATATATTTT
TRBJ1-2 | - | 14 | - | TRBV2 | CASGEIPAIYGYTF | TGTGCCAGCGGGGAGATCCCTGCCATCTATGGCTACACCTTC
TRBJ1-1 | - | 12 | - | TRBV28 | CASSLGVTEAFF | TGTGCCAGCAGTTTAGGAGTCACTGAAGCTTTCTTT
TRBJ2-3 | once | 16 | TRBD2 | TRBV4-2 | CASSASSGGGTDTQYF | TGTGCCAGCAGCGCATCTAGCGGGGGGGGCACAGATACGCAGTATTTT
TRBJ2-7 | - | 17 | - | TRBV21-1 | CASSQCLFDGGRYEQYF | TGTGCCAGCAGTCAGTGCCTGTTCGACGGAGGAAGGTACGAGCAGTACTTC
TRBJ1-1 | - | 15 | - | TRBV6-6 | CASSYEGRGSTEAFF | TGTGCCAGCAGTTACGAGGGGCGGGGGAGCACTGAAGCTTTCTTT
TRBJ1-1 | few | 13 | - | TRBV5-6 | CASSRSGRTEAFF | TGTGCCAGCAGCCGATCAGGGAGGACTGAAGCTTTCTTT
TRBJ1-1 | - | 13 | TRBD1 | TRBV7-2 | CASSLRQGSEAFF | TGTGCCAGCAGCTTAAGACAGGGATCTGAAGCTTTCTTT
TRBJ1-5 | - | 15 | - | TRBV19 | CASSTTVHSNQPQHF | TGTGCCAGTAGTACCACAGTACATAGCAATCAGCCCCAGCATTTT
TRBJ1-2 | - | 15 | TRBD1 | TRBV28 | CASSLVTGGIYGYTF | TGTGCCAGCAGTTTGGTGACAGGGGGCATCTATGGCTACACCTTC
TRBJ1-4 | few | 14 | - | TRBV6-6 | CASRRDAGNEKLFF | TGTGCCAGCAGGCGGGACGCTGGTAATGAAAAGCTGTTTTTT
TRBJ1-1 | - | 13 | - | TRBV29-1 | CSAAVRGNTEAFF | TGCAGCGCCGCGGTGAGAGGGAACACTGAAGCTTTCTTT
TRBJ2-5 | - | 15 | TRBD2 | TRBV2 | CASSRTSGGAETQYF | TGTGCCAGCAGCAGAACTAGCGGGGGGGCAGAGACCCAGTACTTC
TRBJ2-2 | - | 14 | TRBD2 | TRBV27 | CASRLAGGTGELFF | TGTGCCAGCAGACTAGCGGGGGGCACCGGGGAGCTGTTTTTT
TRBJ1-6 | once | 13 | TRBD1 | TRBV7-2 | CASSRDRVSPLHF | TGTGCCAGCAGCCGAGACAGGGTTTCACCCCTCCACTTT
TRBJ2-7 | few | 14 | TRBD1 | TRBV7-9 | CASSQRQGSDEQYF | TGTGCCAGCAGCCAACGACAGGGGAGCGACGAGCAGTACTTC
TRBJ2-1 | - | 13 | - | TRBV29-1 | CSVQTGSYNEQFF | TGCAGCGTCCAAACCGGGAGCTACAATGAGCAGTTCTTC